These T cell receptor beta chains were read from a single sample in a study of Ad26.COV2.S vaccination and SARS-CoV-2 variants. Sequencing was performed with immunoSEQ multiplex PCR; in TCRdb, only in-frame clones are kept and a portion is missing. Found here are 300,000 to 400,000 clones, about 90% of them singletons; the top ten hold 4.5% to 5.5%. The source was peripheral blood, collected in a trial of Ad26.COV2.S vaccine versus placebo. These receptors were obtained from a person between 18 and 65 years old who received the Ad26.COV2.S COVID-19 vaccine or a placebo. Each CDR3 is given with its conserved first and last residue. D genes are given only for firm matches. A row's size may be missing; if present it is once, few, many or a size class.

size: .; J: TRBJ1-4; D: TRBD1; V: TRBV13; DNA: TGTGCCAGCAGCTTTGGACAGGGAACATCTAATGAAAAACTGTTTTTT; CDR3: CASSFGQGTSNEKLFF
size: few; J: TRBJ2-3; D: TRBD2; V: TRBV7-2; DNA: TGTGCCAGCAGCTCGGGGGGATCCACATATACGCAGTATTTT; CDR3: CASSSGGSTYTQYF
size: .; J: TRBJ1-1; D: TRBD1; V: TRBV19; DNA: TGTGCCAGTAGTCCGATGACAGGGGTGGGCACTGAAGCTTTCTTT; CDR3: CASSPMTGVGTEAFF
size: .; J: TRBJ1-4; D: .; V: TRBV27; DNA: TGTGCCAGCAGTTGGGCTGCAACTAATGAAAAACTGTTTTTT; CDR3: CASSWAATNEKLFF
size: once; J: TRBJ2-2; D: .; V: TRBV3-1/TRBV3-2; DNA: TGTGCCAGCAGCCAACGGGGCGCGGGGGAGCTGTTTTTT; CDR3: CASSQRGAGELFF
size: once; J: TRBJ2-7; D: .; V: TRBV7-9; DNA: TGTGCCAGCAGCTACCCCAGGGTGGGAATCGCCTCCTACGAGCAGTACTTC; CDR3: CASSYPRVGIASYEQYF
size: few; J: TRBJ1-5; D: .; V: TRBV6-2/TRBV6-3; DNA: TGTGCCAGCAGTAGGCAGGGAGGCAATCAGCCCCAGCATTTT; CDR3: CASSRQGGNQPQHF
size: .; J: TRBJ1-2; D: .; V: TRBV18; DNA: TGTGCCAGCTCACCAGATAGGGGCTATGGCTACACCTTC; CDR3: CASSPDRGYGYTF
size: .; J: TRBJ2-2; D: TRBD2; V: TRBV10-2; DNA: TGCGCCAGCAGCCTGCCTCTAGCGGGGGGATTCGGGGAGCTGTTTTTT; CDR3: CASSLPLAGGFGELFF
size: .; J: TRBJ2-1; D: TRBD1; V: TRBV7-9; DNA: TGTGCCAGCAGCGCTCCGGGACAGGGTAGGCACAATGAGCAGTTCTTC; CDR3: CASSAPGQGRHNEQFF
size: once; J: TRBJ2-1; D: .; V: TRBV5-4; DNA: TGTGCCAGCAGCTTGCTGTTTTATGAGCAGTTCTTC; CDR3: CASSLLFYEQFF
size: .; J: TRBJ2-5; D: .; V: TRBV4-1; DNA: TGCGCCAGCAGCCAAGGTCCCCCCGGGGGCGGCGAGGCGACCCAGTACTTC; CDR3: CASSQGPPGGGEATQYF
size: .; J: TRBJ2-1; D: .; V: TRBV7-2; DNA: TGTGCCAGCAGCTTAGATTCGGCCCCCTACAATGAGCAGTTCTTC; CDR3: CASSLDSAPYNEQFF
size: .; J: TRBJ1-1; D: .; V: TRBV25-1; DNA: TGTGCCAGCATCAGGACGGGTAACACTGAAGCTTTCTTT; CDR3: CASIRTGNTEAFF
size: .; J: TRBJ1-2; D: .; V: TRBV5-1; DNA: TGCGCCAGCAGCTTGGAAGGAAGGGGCCTTGGCTACACCTTC; CDR3: CASSLEGRGLGYTF
size: .; J: TRBJ2-7; D: TRBD2; V: TRBV4-1; DNA: TGCGCCAGCAGCCAAGGTCCTAGCGGGGGGTCCTACGAGCAGTACTTC; CDR3: CASSQGPSGGSYEQYF
size: .; J: TRBJ2-1; D: .; V: TRBV5-4; DNA: TGTGCCAGCAGCTTTTCCCGTGGGAAGTCCAATGAGCAGTTCTTC; CDR3: CASSFSRGKSNEQFF
size: .; J: TRBJ1-1; D: .; V: TRBV6-5; DNA: TGTGCCAGCGATGGGAACACTGAAGCTTTCTTT; CDR3: CASDGNTEAFF
size: .; J: TRBJ1-1; D: TRBD1; V: TRBV4-1; DNA: TGCGCCAGCAGCCAAGATTGGGGGACAGCAACGAACACTGAAGCTTTCTTT; CDR3: CASSQDWGTATNTEAFF
size: .; J: TRBJ1-3; D: .; V: TRBV6-1; DNA: TGTGCCAGCAGTGAATGGGACACTGACGGACCAAACACCATATATTTT; CDR3: CASSEWDTDGPNTIYF
size: .; J: TRBJ2-1; D: .; V: TRBV9; DNA: TGTGCCAGCAGCTTACTCCTAGGGTCCTACAATGAGCAGTTCTTC; CDR3: CASSLLLGSYNEQFF
size: .; J: TRBJ1-4; D: .; V: TRBV5-6; DNA: TGTGCCAGCAGTCGCTTTGGACAGACTAATGAAAAACTGTTTTTT; CDR3: CASSRFGQTNEKLFF
size: .; J: TRBJ2-2; D: .; V: TRBV6-5; DNA: TGTGCCAGCAGTCACCTGGGGACCGGGGAGCTGTTTTTT; CDR3: CASSHLGTGELFF
size: .; J: TRBJ2-5; D: .; V: TRBV4-3; DNA: TGCGCCAGCAGCCAAGCGCCGGATCCCCGGGAGACCCAGTACTTC; CDR3: CASSQAPDPRETQYF
size: .; J: TRBJ2-2; D: .; V: TRBV9; DNA: TGTGCCAGCACCCGTGGGTCGAACACCGGGGAGCTGTTTTTT; CDR3: CASTRGSNTGELFF
size: .; J: TRBJ2-3; D: TRBD1; V: TRBV19; DNA: TGTGCCAGTAGTAACACCCGGGACAGGATATACTATACGCAGTATTTT; CDR3: CASSNTRDRIYYTQYF
size: .; J: TRBJ2-2; D: .; V: TRBV2; DNA: TGTGCCGGCGGGCAGGGGACAACCGGGGAGCTGTTTTTT; CDR3: CAGGQGTTGELFF
size: .; J: TRBJ2-5; D: .; V: TRBV7-2; DNA: TGTGCCAGCAGCCCAACCCGGGAGACCCAGTACTTC; CDR3: CASSPTRETQYF
size: .; J: TRBJ1-4; D: .; V: TRBV25-1; DNA: TGTGCCAGCAGTGTCAGGTCTAATGAAAAACTGTTTTTT; CDR3: CASSVRSNEKLFF
size: .; J: TRBJ1-5; D: .; V: TRBV6-2/TRBV6-3; DNA: TGTGCCAGCAGCCCAACAGGGACGCGTCAGCCCCAGCATTTT; CDR3: CASSPTGTRQPQHF
size: .; J: TRBJ2-4; D: .; V: TRBV4-2; DNA: TGTGCCAGCAGCCAAGATCAGATCCTCCTAGCCAAAAACATTCAGTACTTC; CDR3: CASSQDQILLAKNIQYF
size: .; J: TRBJ1-6; D: .; V: TRBV2; DNA: TGTGCCAGCAGTGAACCGGACAGAGGGTCCTATAATTCACCCCTCCACTTT; CDR3: CASSEPDRGSYNSPLHF
size: .; J: TRBJ2-7; D: TRBD1; V: TRBV6-5; DNA: TGTGCCAGCAGTACCGGGACAGCCTACGAGCAGTACTTC; CDR3: CASSTGTAYEQYF
size: .; J: TRBJ1-2; D: .; V: TRBV19; DNA: TGTGCCAGTTCTGGATCCTCAGGGATCTATGGCTACACCTTC; CDR3: CASSGSSGIYGYTF
size: .; J: TRBJ1-5; D: .; V: TRBV30; DNA: TGTGCCTGGAGTAAATACGGAGGCGCCTGGTATCAGCCCCAGCATTTT; CDR3: CAWSKYGGAWYQPQHF
size: .; J: TRBJ2-2; D: TRBD2; V: TRBV6-5; DNA: TGTGCCAGCAGATATCTAGCGGGAGACACCGGGGAGCTGTTTTTT; CDR3: CASRYLAGDTGELFF
size: .; J: TRBJ1-2; D: .; V: TRBV14; DNA: TGTGCCAGCAGCCACAGTCCTAACTATGGCTACACCTTC; CDR3: CASSHSPNYGYTF
size: once; J: TRBJ1-4; D: .; V: TRBV5-8; DNA: TGTGCCAGCAGCTTAACCAATAGTCCTGAAAAACTGTTTTTT; CDR3: CASSLTNSPEKLFF
size: .; J: TRBJ2-2; D: TRBD2; V: TRBV3-1/TRBV3-2; DNA: TGTGCCAGCAGTCGTCGGGACTACAGCGCCGGGGAGCTGTTTTTT; CDR3: CASSRRDYSAGELFF
size: .; J: TRBJ1-6; D: .; V: TRBV27; DNA: TGTGCCAGCAGTTTATCAGAGCCTGAGGGGAATTCACCCCTCCACTTT; CDR3: CASSLSEPEGNSPLHF
size: .; J: TRBJ2-5; D: .; V: TRBV19; DNA: TGTGCCAGTAGTCGGGGCACCAGGGGGGACAGCGGGAAAGAGACCCAGTACTTC; CDR3: CASSRGTRGDSGKETQYF
size: .; J: TRBJ2-3; D: .; V: TRBV4-3; DNA: TGCGCCAGCAGCCAAGCCCGGGGGAGCACAGATACGCAGTATTTT; CDR3: CASSQARGSTDTQYF
size: .; J: TRBJ2-1; D: .; V: TRBV7-2; DNA: TGTGCCAGCAGCCTCTCAGCGCGGGGTGGGAATGAGCAGTTCTTC; CDR3: CASSLSARGGNEQFF
size: .; J: TRBJ2-1; D: TRBD2; V: TRBV7-7; DNA: TGTGCCAGCAGCCCCGGGACTAGCGGACACAATGAGCAGTTCTTC; CDR3: CASSPGTSGHNEQFF
size: .; J: TRBJ1-3; D: .; V: TRBV7-2; DNA: TGTGCCAGCAGCTTAGGCCTGGGCGGCTCTGGAAACACCATATATTTT; CDR3: CASSLGLGGSGNTIYF
size: .; J: TRBJ1-5; D: .; V: TRBV6-5; DNA: TGTGCCAGCAGCCCCCACCGGGACAATCAGCCCCAGCATTTT; CDR3: CASSPHRDNQPQHF
size: .; J: TRBJ1-2; D: .; V: TRBV6-5; DNA: TGTGCCAGCAGTTACTCTGGCAGGCTCGAGGGCTACACCTTC; CDR3: CASSYSGRLEGYTF
size: .; J: TRBJ1-2; D: TRBD1; V: TRBV28; DNA: TGTGCCAGCGGCGGGACAGGGATCTATGGCTACACCTTC; CDR3: CASGGTGIYGYTF
size: .; J: TRBJ1-1; D: .; V: TRBV12-3/TRBV12-4; DNA: TGTGCCAGCAGAGCGGACAGCTACACTGAAGCTTTCTTT; CDR3: CASRADSYTEAFF
size: .; J: TRBJ1-2; D: TRBD1; V: TRBV6-1; DNA: TGTGCCAGCAGTGAAAACACAGGGGGCTCCTATGGCTACACCTTC; CDR3: CASSENTGGSYGYTF
size: few; J: TRBJ2-3; D: .; V: TRBV7-6; DNA: TGTGCCAGCAGCTTCAATAAGGTCACAGATACGCAGTATTTT; CDR3: CASSFNKVTDTQYF
size: .; J: TRBJ2-3; D: .; V: TRBV29-1; DNA: TGCAGCGTTGTTGCGGCTAGCACAGATACGCAGTATTTT; CDR3: CSVVAASTDTQYF
size: .; J: TRBJ2-1; D: TRBD2; V: TRBV7-9; DNA: TGTGCCAGCAGCTTAGCGGGGACTAGCGGACACAATGAGCAGTTCTTC; CDR3: CASSLAGTSGHNEQFF
size: .; J: TRBJ2-1; D: .; V: TRBV7-9; DNA: TGTGCCAGCAGCTTTAGCGAGAATGAGCAGTTCTTC; CDR3: CASSFSENEQFF